Below, 25 T cell receptor beta chains from the same sample are listed, as sequenced in a study of blood T cell repertoires in COVID-19 (TCRdb year 2020). To prepare the library, the immunoSEQ multiplex PCR assay was applied. Sourced from immuneACCESS, this table was stored by TCRdb with only in-frame sequences that have V and J called. A share of the clones is absent; for the studies checked, an unresolved V gene accounts for under half, and the remainder has no known explanation. The sample contains approximately 270,000 clones, approximately 80% of them found a single time. The top ten hold about 8.1% of the sample. The sequenced material came from peripheral blood. All receptors derive from a man at least 80 years old with acute or convalescent COVID-19.

The chain links TRBV5-4 to TRBJ2-7, with TRBD1 matching 9 bases. This CDR3 has 15 residues. The V gene end was trimmed by 0 bases and the J gene end by 5 bases; junction bases not matched to a gene: 6. Germline V gene data show CDR1 as SGHNT and CDR2 as YYREEE (reference sequence). CDR3 DNA sequence: TGTGCCAGCAGCTTGGCTGGACAGGGGAGACACGAGCAGTACTTC. It yields the protein CASSLAGQGRHEQYF.

The CDR3: CASSYRAALTEAFF. The DNA for the CDR3 is TGTGCCAGCAGTTACAGGGCCGCTCTCACTGAAGCTTTCTTT. The rearrangement uses TRBV28 and TRBJ1-1, with D tentatively TRBD1 (6 bases). Trimming removed 4 bases from V and 4 bases from J, with 13 bases in between. The CDR3 consists of 14 residues. Germline CDR1 reads MDHEN; CDR2 reads SYDVKM.

V and J are TRBV19 and TRBJ1-4; 9 bases agree with TRBD1. The V gene's germline CDR1 is LNHDA and CDR2 SQIVND (reference sequence). The CDR3 is 17 amino acids. After removal of 5 bases from V and 5 bases from J, the junction contained 12 bases not matched to a gene. The CDR3 loop is CASSSTGTGLRNEKLFF. The CDR3 DNA sequence: TGTGCCAGTAGTTCGACCGGGACAGGGTTAAGAAATGAAAAACTGTTTTTT. The full variable domain, completed using reference TRBV19 and TRBJ1-4, is DGGITQSPKYLFRKEGQNVTLSCEQNLNHDAMYWYRQDPGQGLRLIYYSQIVNDFQKGDIAEGYSVSREKKESFPLTVTSAQKNPTAFYLCASSSTGTGLRNEKLFFGSGTQLSVL.

The rearrangement links TRBV19 to TRBJ2-7; D call uncertain. Germline V gene lookup returns CDR1 LNHDA and CDR2 SQIVND (reference sequence). The V gene lost 8 bases and the J gene lost 3 bases, with 14 bases spanning the gap. The CDR3 loop spans 13 amino acids. CDR3 loop: CASAPRQHYEQYF. DNA for the CDR3: TGTGCCAGTGCTCCGAGGCAGCACTACGAGCAGTACTTC.

The table lists this clone with a count of one. The rearrangement uses TRBV27 and TRBJ2-3; tentatively, D is TRBD2 (6 bases). The CDR3 is made up of 13 amino acids. In germline, CDR1 is MNHEY, CDR2 SMNVEV (reference sequence). Between the trimmed V and J ends, which lost 8 bases and 0 bases, there was a span of 9 bases. The CDR3 loop reads CASRGTSTDTQYF. Written as DNA, the CDR3 is TGTGCCAGCCGAGGGACTAGCACAGATACGCAGTATTTT.

This clone was recorded only once. The V gene is TRBV2, the J gene TRBJ1-1; no clear D gene. Germline V CDR1 and CDR2: SNHLY, FYNNEI. The CDR3 length is 11 residues. The V end was cut by 6 bases, the J end by 11 bases, with 13 bases between. The CDR3 DNA reads as TGTGCCAGCAGCGGTCTTTCCGAGGCTTTCTTT. Its protein is CASSGLSEAFF.

The chain carries TRBV9 and TRBJ2-2, with 8 bases aligning to TRBD1. Germline V gives CDR1 SGDLS, CDR2 YYNGEE. V was clipped by 0 bases and J by 1 base; unmatched bases: 5. The CDR3 has 17 amino acids. The CDR3 region has the DNA TGTGCCAGCAGCGTAGGAATCGGGACAGGGAACACCGGGGAGCTGTTTTTT. It translates to CASSVGIGTGNTGELFF.

The rearrangement joins TRBV5-8 to TRBJ1-4; 9 bases are a match to TRBD1. The V gene's germline CDR1 is SGHTS and CDR2 YDEGEE. J was trimmed by 4 bases and V by 0 bases; bases with no gene match: 7. The CDR3 is made up of 17 amino acids. CDR3 region: CASSLAPLDRGNEKLFF. As DNA, the CDR3 is TGTGCCAGCAGCTTGGCCCCCCTGGACAGGGGTAATGAAAAACTGTTTTTT.

The rearrangement links TRBV5-1 to TRBJ2-2, with D possibly being TRBD1 (6 bases). In germline, CDR1 is SGHRS, CDR2 YFSETQ. Trimming cost V 4 bases and J 3 bases, with 13 bases left between them. The CDR3 covers 15 residues. The CDR3 bases are TGCGCCAGCAGCCCCCCGGCAGGGGACACCGGGGAGCTGTTTTTT. Its translation: CASSPPAGDTGELFF.

This clone was counted once. The V call is TRBV20-1, the J call TRBJ2-3, with 13 nucleotides matching TRBD2. Germline V CDR1 and CDR2: DFQATT, SNEGSKA (reference sequence). V gave up 3 bases and J gave up 6 bases; unmatched junction bases: 12. The CDR3 has 17 amino acids. CDR3 in amino acids: CSASPGTSGARQDTQYF. The CDR3 coding sequence is TGCAGTGCTAGTCCCGGGACTAGCGGGGCGCGGCAGGATACGCAGTATTTT.

This chain uses TRBV10-3 with TRBJ2-1, with a weak D call TRBD2 (7 bases). Germline loops: CDR1 ENHRY, CDR2 SYGVKD. There are 15 residues in the CDR3. Trimming removed 0 bases at V and 9 bases at J, with 15 bases between. The CDR3 here is CAISESGGAGGEQFF. Here the CDR3 DNA reads TGTGCCATCAGTGAGTCTGGGGGGGCTGGAGGTGAGCAGTTCTTC.

This clone turned up a few times. J is TRBJ2-7 and V is TRBV19, with TRBD2 as a possible D gene (5 bases). V lost 2 bases, J lost 0 bases, and 8 bases lay in between. Germline V lookup: CDR1 LNHDA, CDR2 SQIVND (reference sequence). This CDR3 is built from 14 residues. CDR3 in amino acids: CASSIPGYSYEQYF. In DNA form, the CDR3 reads TGTGCCAGTAGTATACCGGGATACTCCTACGAGCAGTACTTC.

The chain is built from TRBV25-1 and TRBJ2-3, with 11 bases lining up with TRBD1. Trimming cost V 10 bases and J 3 bases; bases outside gene matches: 6. CDR3 length: 14 amino acids. CDR1 is MGHDK, CDR2 SYGVNS, per germline. The CDR3 sequence is CATARDRGTDTQYF. The CDR3 nucleotides read TGTGCCACCGCCCGGGACAGGGGGACAGATACGCAGTATTTT.

This clone was detected a few times. A read error may produce the germline difference seen at one junction end. DNA for the CDR3: TGTGCCAGCAGCAAGCGGGACAGGGGGAGCTCTGGAAGCACCATATATTTT. Translating it yields CASSKRDRGSSGSTIYF. V usage is TRBV7-2 and J usage is TRBJ1-3; 11 bases agree with TRBD1. CDR1 and CDR2 (germline): SGHTA, FQGNSA. The CDR3 contains 17 residues.

The J gene is TRBJ2-7, the V gene TRBV6-5; TRBD1 agrees at 8 bases. CDR1 and CDR2 from the germline V gene are MNHEY and SVGAGI. The J segment lost 5 bases and the V segment lost 4 bases, leaving 4 bases of the junction unmatched. The CDR3 runs to 13 residues. The CDR3 sequence: CASSSPDRDEQYF. The DNA of the CDR3 is TGTGCCAGCAGTTCTCCGGACAGGGACGAGCAGTACTTC.

This clone came up once. CDR3 sequence reads: CASTEGGRYGQPQHF. The CDR3 bases are TGTGCCAGTACGGAGGGGGGGCGGTACGGTCAGCCCCAGCATTTT. The rearrangement uses TRBV19 and TRBJ1-5; D may be TRBD1 (6 bases). The CDR3 has 15 amino acids. Looked up from germline, CDR1 is LNHDA and CDR2 is SQIVND (reference sequence). V gave up 7 bases and J gave up 6 bases, with 19 bases separating them.

V usage is TRBV6-5 and J usage is TRBJ2-7; 9 nucleotides align to TRBD1. This CDR3 comprises 11 residues. The V gene end was trimmed by 10 bases and the J gene end by 4 bases; junction bases not matched to a gene: 2. CDR1 and CDR2 from the germline V gene are MNHEY and SVGAGI. The CDR3 nucleotides read TGTGCCACTGGACAGGGGTACGAGCAGTACTTC. Translating it yields CATGQGYEQYF.

This chain links TRBV7-9 with TRBJ1-1, with 7 bases identical to TRBD1. This CDR3 comprises 15 residues. The V gene end was trimmed by 1 base and the J gene end by 5 bases; junction bases not matched to a gene: 7. From germline, CDR1 is SEHNR and CDR2 FQNEAQ (reference sequence). DNA for the CDR3: TGTGCCAGCAGCTTAGGCTACAGGGGCCCTACTGAAGCTTTCTTT. As protein: CASSLGYRGPTEAFF.

The J gene is TRBJ1-1, the V gene TRBV2, with a tentative D call TRBD1 (6 bases). The CDR3 is 16 amino acids. Between the trimmed V and J ends, which lost 4 bases and 6 bases, there was a span of 21 bases. Germline V gives CDR1 SNHLY, CDR2 FYNNEI. The CDR3 here is CASSVSLQGAIAEAFF. The CDR3 DNA reads as TGTGCCAGCAGTGTTTCCCTACAGGGCGCAATAGCTGAAGCTTTCTTT.

This CDR3 reads CASSPRQGAGTGELFF. The CDR3 coding sequence is TGCGCCAGCAGTCCACGACAGGGGGCCGGCACCGGGGAGCTGTTTTTT. The chain couples TRBV23-1 to TRBJ2-2; TRBD1 matches 10 bases. TRBV23-1 is noted as an ORF with a role that remains uncertain. The CDR3 extends over 16 amino acids. V was pared by 4 bases and J by 4 bases, with 6 bases of the junction left unmatched.

This chain uses TRBV7-2 with TRBJ2-3; D is ambiguous. This CDR3 is built from 14 residues. Germline CDR1 reads SGHTA; CDR2 reads FQGNSA. V lost 1 base and J 1 base, leaving 6 bases between the germline ends. CDR3 nucleotides: TGTGCCAGCAGCTTAGGTCCTCGCACAGATACGCAGTATTTT. Translating gives CASSLGPRTDTQYF.

CDR3 in DNA: TGTGCTAGTGGTCTGTCGGGGAAGCAGTTCTTC. Translating gives CASGLSGKQFF. V is TRBV12-5 and J is TRBJ2-1; possibly TRBD2 for D (5 bases). CDR1 is LGHNT, CDR2 FRNRAP, per germline. V lost 5 bases, J lost 11 bases, and 10 bases lay in between. CDR3 length: 11 residues.

This chain links TRBV3-1 (or the pseudogene TRBV3-2) with TRBJ2-4, with TRBD1 identical over 8 bases. The CDR3 has 14 amino acids. Germline CDR1 LGHDT, CDR2 YNNKEL (reference sequence). The V segment lost 6 bases and the J segment 2 bases; nucleotides outside the gene matches: 3. The chain's CDR3 is CASSNRGSKNIQYF. Written as DNA, the CDR3 is TGTGCCAGCAGTAACAGGGGGTCCAAAAACATTCAGTACTTC.

This clone was detected once. The genes are TRBV13 and TRBJ2-6; 9 bases are a match to TRBD1. Germline lookup yields CDR1 PRHDT and CDR2 FYEKMQ (reference sequence). V shed 6 bases and J 4 bases; nucleotides not matched to a gene: 16. The CDR3 consists of 19 residues. In DNA form, the CDR3 reads TGTGCCAGCAGTTTCAAGATGGACAGGGGTCGGTACGGGGCCAACGTCCTGACTTTC. Its protein product is CASSFKMDRGRYGANVLTF. Complete variable domain (other parts from reference TRBV13 and TRBJ2-6): AAGVIQSPRHLIKEKRETATLKCYPIPRHDTVYWYQQGPGQDPQFLISFYEKMQSDKGSIPDRFSAQQFSDYHSELNMSSLELGDSALYFCASSFKMDRGRYGANVLTFGAGSRLTVL.

J is TRBJ1-2 and V is TRBV18; 7 bases fit TRBD1. With V trimmed by 5 bases and J by 3 bases, 6 bases remained unmatched. The CDR3 covers 14 residues. Germline CDR1 KGHSH, CDR2 LQKENI. The CDR3, as DNA: TGTGCCAGCTCATCTTCCGGGACAGACTATGGCTACACCTTC. Its protein is CASSSSGTDYGYTF.